Listed below are T cell receptor beta chains from one sample, sequenced in a study of blood T cells in healthy people across ages. TCRdb reprocessed the 5' RACE reads with MiXCR, giving one entry per CDR3 protein. The table includes 2 million or so distinct CDR3 sequences, about 50% detected once. Material: blood. These receptors originate from a woman aged 40 to 49 in good health. The CDR3 runs from the conserved cysteine through the conserved F or W. Each record gives: D gene, clone size, V gene, J gene, CDR3 DNA, CDR3 protein. The D gene is left open where the match is weak. The listing skips clone size in some rows; elsewhere it reads once, few, many or a size class.

D: TRBD1; size: .; V: TRBV18; J: TRBJ1-4; DNA: TGTGCCAGCTCACCTTCCGGGACAGGGAAAGAAAAACTGTTTTTT; CDR3: CASSPSGTGKEKLFF
D: .; size: .; V: TRBV10-3; J: TRBJ2-3; DNA: TGTGCCATCAGTGAGTCGAACGGACACACAGATACGCAGTATTTT; CDR3: CAISESNGHTDTQYF
D: .; size: .; V: TRBV7-2; J: TRBJ2-5; DNA: TGTGCCAGCAGCATAGGACTGAACCAAGAGACCCAGTACTTC; CDR3: CASSIGLNQETQYF
D: .; size: few; V: TRBV11-2; J: TRBJ2-5; DNA: TGTGCCAGCAGCTTAGATCTCGGACCGGCAGAAGAGACCCAGTACTTC; CDR3: CASSLDLGPAEETQYF
D: TRBD2; size: .; V: TRBV7-2; J: TRBJ2-1; DNA: TGTGCCAGCAGCTTAGTCGCGACTAGCGTGAATGAGCAGTTCTTC; CDR3: CASSLVATSVNEQFF
D: .; size: .; V: TRBV10-3; J: TRBJ2-7; DNA: TGTGCCATCAGTGAAGGGGGAGGGGCGGTAGAGCAGTACTTC; CDR3: CAISEGGGAVEQYF
D: .; size: .; V: TRBV20-1; J: TRBJ2-5; DNA: TGCAGTGCTAGAGATTCCCAGTACCAAGAGACCCAGTACTTC; CDR3: CSARDSQYQETQYF
D: .; size: once; V: TRBV9; J: TRBJ2-1; DNA: TGTGCCAGCAGCGTAGAAGACAGCTCCTACAATGAGCAGTTCTTC; CDR3: CASSVEDSSYNEQFF
D: TRBD1; size: .; V: TRBV4-1; J: TRBJ1-2; DNA: TGCGCCAGCAGCCAAGAAGGGGGACAGGGGATTGGCTACACCTTC; CDR3: CASSQEGGQGIGYTF
D: .; size: .; V: TRBV5-1; J: TRBJ2-6; DNA: TGCGCCAGCAGCTTGGGACAGGTGGGGACGTCCGGGGCCAACGTCCTGACTTTC; CDR3: CASSLGQVGTSGANVLTF
D: .; size: .; V: TRBV6-2/TRBV6-3; J: TRBJ1-2; DNA: TGTGCCAGCGGACAGACCCTTCGTTCTAACTATGGCTACACCTTC; CDR3: CASGQTLRSNYGYTF
D: .; size: .; V: TRBV2; J: TRBJ2-5; DNA: TGTGCCAGCAGAAAGAGTGACCTACTAGGGGAGACCCAGTACTTC; CDR3: CASRKSDLLGETQYF
D: TRBD1; size: few; V: TRBV28; J: TRBJ2-3; DNA: TGTGCCAGCGGTACAGGGGGCGTCTTTTTGGATACGCAGTATTTT; CDR3: CASGTGGVFLDTQYF
D: TRBD2; size: .; V: TRBV20-1; J: TRBJ2-1; DNA: TGCAGTGCTACCAAGACTAGCGGGGGGGGAAATGGGCAGTTCTTC; CDR3: CSATKTSGGGNGQFF
D: TRBD2; size: .; V: TRBV4-1; J: TRBJ2-7; DNA: TGCGCCAGCAGCCAAATTGGGGGGGTAGGTAACTACGAGCAGTACTTC; CDR3: CASSQIGGVGNYEQYF
D: .; size: .; V: TRBV6-5; J: TRBJ2-3; DNA: TGTGCCAGCAGTTACTATCGATCCAACACAGATACGCAGTATTTT; CDR3: CASSYYRSNTDTQYF
D: .; size: .; V: TRBV7-2; J: TRBJ1-2; DNA: TGTGCCAGCAGCTTAGTTTTGGTCAGGACAGAACTCTATGGCTACACCTTC; CDR3: CASSLVLVRTELYGYTF
D: TRBD2; size: .; V: TRBV29-1; J: TRBJ2-6; DNA: TGCAGCGTTGTCGGGGGGGCTGGGGCCAAAGTCCTGACTTTC; CDR3: CSVVGGAGAKVLTF
D: .; size: few; V: TRBV27; J: TRBJ1-2; DNA: TGTGCCAGCAGTCCCCTCATATCAGCTAACTATGGCTACACCTTC; CDR3: CASSPLISANYGYTF
D: .; size: .; V: TRBV12-3/TRBV12-4; J: TRBJ2-1; DNA: TGTGCCAGCAGTACACGGACGGGGCGGGATGAGCAGTTCTTC; CDR3: CASSTRTGRDEQFF
D: TRBD1; size: few; V: TRBV6-5; J: TRBJ1-2; DNA: TGTGCCAGCAGTTTTGGGACAGGGGGCTCCTATGGCTACACCTTC; CDR3: CASSFGTGGSYGYTF
D: .; size: .; V: TRBV10-3; J: TRBJ2-5; DNA: TGTGCCATCAGTACAAGAGACAATGAGCAGTACTTC; CDR3: CAISTRDNEQYF
D: TRBD1; size: .; V: TRBV7-2; J: TRBJ2-1; DNA: TGTGCCAGTGGGGGGACAGGGAATGAGCAGTTCTTC; CDR3: CASGGTGNEQFF
D: .; size: .; V: TRBV21-1; J: TRBJ2-5; DNA: TGTGCCAGCAGCGAGAATCACGGAGAGACCCAGTACTTC; CDR3: CASSENHGETQYF
D: .; size: many; V: TRBV4-3; J: TRBJ2-7; DNA: TGCGCCAGCAGCCAAGATGACTACGAGCAGTACTTC; CDR3: CASSQDDYEQYF
D: .; size: many; V: TRBV27; J: TRBJ1-6; DNA: TGTGCCAGCAGCTTAGGGAATTCACCCCTCCACTTT; CDR3: CASSLGNSPLHF
D: TRBD2; size: .; V: TRBV2; J: TRBJ2-5; DNA: TGTGCCAGCTTGCTCCTAGCGGGGGGAGAGACCCAGTACTTC; CDR3: CASLLLAGGETQYF
D: .; size: .; V: TRBV21-1; J: TRBJ2-7; DNA: TGTACCAGCAGCAGGAGACAGGGGGTTACCTACGAGCAGTACTTC; CDR3: CTSSRRQGVTYEQYF
D: .; size: .; V: TRBV9; J: TRBJ2-3; DNA: TGTGCCAGCAGCGTAGTAACTCGCACAGATACGCAGTATTTT; CDR3: CASSVVTRTDTQYF
D: TRBD1; size: few; V: TRBV6-6; J: TRBJ1-1; DNA: TGTGCCAGCAGTTTCCCGGGACAGGGATTGAACACTGAAGCTTTCTTT; CDR3: CASSFPGQGLNTEAFF
D: TRBD2; size: .; V: TRBV12-3/TRBV12-4; J: TRBJ2-1; DNA: TGTGCCAGCAGTCGAACAGGAGGGGCGCGGGAGAATGAGCAGTTCTTC; CDR3: CASSRTGGARENEQFF
D: .; size: few; V: TRBV24-1; J: TRBJ2-3; DNA: TGTGCCACCAGTGATTTGGACAGTCCAGATACGCAGTATTTT; CDR3: CATSDLDSPDTQYF
D: .; size: few; V: TRBV27; J: TRBJ1-5; DNA: TGTGCCAGCGCACAAAATAGCAATCAGCCCCAGCATTTT; CDR3: CASAQNSNQPQHF
D: .; size: .; V: TRBV28; J: TRBJ2-7; DNA: TGTGCCAGCAGCGGACACAAATCAGCTAGTTCCTACGAGCAGTACTTC; CDR3: CASSGHKSASSYEQYF
D: .; size: .; V: TRBV7-2; J: TRBJ2-7; DNA: TGTGCCAGCAGCATGTATTACGAGCAGTACTTC; CDR3: CASSMYYEQYF
D: .; size: .; V: TRBV27; J: TRBJ1-1; DNA: TGTGCCAGCAGTTCCAAACCGAACACTGAAGCTTTCTTT; CDR3: CASSSKPNTEAFF
D: .; size: .; V: TRBV28; J: TRBJ2-7; DNA: TGTGCCAGCAGCCTTCCCCCGGGGGTCGAGCAGTACTTC; CDR3: CASSLPPGVEQYF
D: .; size: few; V: TRBV15; J: TRBJ2-4; DNA: TGTGCCACCAGCAGACCAGGGAACATTCAGTACTTC; CDR3: CATSRPGNIQYF
D: .; size: .; V: TRBV7-3; J: TRBJ2-2; DNA: TGTGCCAGCAGCTCGAGGGGGGGGACCAACACCGGGGAGCTGTTTTTT; CDR3: CASSSRGGTNTGELFF
D: .; size: .; V: TRBV11-2; J: TRBJ1-1; DNA: TGTGCCAGCAGCGCGTACAGGGAGAACACTGAAGCTTTCTTT; CDR3: CASSAYRENTEAFF
D: .; size: few; V: TRBV7-2; J: TRBJ2-7; DNA: TGTGCCAGCAGCCACCGGACCCTGGATTCCTACGAGCAGTACTTC; CDR3: CASSHRTLDSYEQYF